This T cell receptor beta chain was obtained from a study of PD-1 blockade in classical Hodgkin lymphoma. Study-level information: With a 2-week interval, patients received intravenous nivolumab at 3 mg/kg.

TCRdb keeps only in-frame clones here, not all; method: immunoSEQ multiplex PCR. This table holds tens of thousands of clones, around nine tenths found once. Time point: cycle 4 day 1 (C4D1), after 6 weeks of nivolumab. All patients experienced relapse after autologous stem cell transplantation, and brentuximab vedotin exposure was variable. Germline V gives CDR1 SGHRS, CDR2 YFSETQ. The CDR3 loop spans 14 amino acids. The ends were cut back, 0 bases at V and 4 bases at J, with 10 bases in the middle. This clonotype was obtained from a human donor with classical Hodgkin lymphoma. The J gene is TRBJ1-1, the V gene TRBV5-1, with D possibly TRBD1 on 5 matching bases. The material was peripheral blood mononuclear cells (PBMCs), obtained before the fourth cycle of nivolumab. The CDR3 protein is CASSLGQGSTEAFF. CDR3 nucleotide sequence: TGCGCCAGCAGCTTGGGCCAGGGTAGCACTGAAGCTTTCTTT.